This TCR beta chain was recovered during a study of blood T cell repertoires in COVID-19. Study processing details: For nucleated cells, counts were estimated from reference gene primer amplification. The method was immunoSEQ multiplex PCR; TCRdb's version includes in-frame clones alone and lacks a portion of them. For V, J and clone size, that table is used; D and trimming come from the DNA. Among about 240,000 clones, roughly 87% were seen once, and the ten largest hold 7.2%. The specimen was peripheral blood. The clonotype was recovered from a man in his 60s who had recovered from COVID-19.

The chain's CDR3 is CAWGRGTSGKETQYF. CDR3 coding DNA: TGTGCCTGGGGCAGGGGGACTAGCGGTAAAGAGACCCAGTACTTC. The chain employs TRBV30 and TRBJ2-5; TRBD2 agrees at 11 bases. The V gene end was trimmed by 5 bases and the J gene end by 3 bases; junction bases not matched to a gene: 8. This CDR3 region has 15 residues. Germline CDR1 GTSNPN, CDR2 SVGIG (reference sequence).